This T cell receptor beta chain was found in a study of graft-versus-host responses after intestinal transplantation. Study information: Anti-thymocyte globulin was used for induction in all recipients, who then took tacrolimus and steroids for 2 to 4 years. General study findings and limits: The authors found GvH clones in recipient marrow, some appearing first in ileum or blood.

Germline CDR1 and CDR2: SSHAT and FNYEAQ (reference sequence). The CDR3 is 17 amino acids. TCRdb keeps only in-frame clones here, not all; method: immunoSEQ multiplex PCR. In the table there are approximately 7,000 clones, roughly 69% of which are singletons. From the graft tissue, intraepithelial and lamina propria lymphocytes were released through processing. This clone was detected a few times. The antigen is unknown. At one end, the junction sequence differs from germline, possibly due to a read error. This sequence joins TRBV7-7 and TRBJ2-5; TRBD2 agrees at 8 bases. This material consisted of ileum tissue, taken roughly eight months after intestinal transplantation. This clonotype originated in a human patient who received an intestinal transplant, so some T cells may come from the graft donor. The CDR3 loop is CASSLFPRTSNQETQYF. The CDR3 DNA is TGTGCTAGCAGCTTATTCCCCAGGACTAGCAACCAAGAGACCCAGTACTTC.